Below, 17 T cell receptor beta chains from the same sample are listed, as sequenced in a study of shared clonotypes between healthy human individuals. This table comes from immunoSEQ multiplex PCR, and its TCRdb copy is limited to in-frame clones, with some not included. The table records approximately 2.1 million clones, approximately 93% of them present only once. The sequenced sample consisted of naive CD4+ T cells from PBMCs. Subset meaning: CD45RA+ positively selected. The receptors originated from a man between 18 and 35 years old in good health. Some clones in this sample may be carry-over from other donors' samples.

The rearrangement links TRBV28 to TRBJ1-2, with D perhaps matching TRBD1 (5 bases). This CDR3 is built from 14 residues. CDR1 and CDR2 from the germline V gene are MDHEN and SYDVKM. Trimming pared 7 bases from V and 4 bases from J, leaving 16 bases between. The DNA of the CDR3 is TGTGCCAGCAAGAACAGCGGGGGAAGCTATGGCTACACCTTC. Its translation: CASKNSGGSYGYTF.

This clone was counted once. This rearrangement joins TRBV7-3 to TRBJ2-2, with D perhaps matching TRBD1 or TRBD2 (5 bases each). Germline CDR1 reads SGHTA; CDR2 reads FQGTGA. V was cut by 9 bases and J by 0 bases, with 11 bases left in between. The CDR3 extends over 14 amino acids. CDR3 bases: TGTGCCAGTGGGACGGCACCGAACACCGGGGAGCTGTTTTTT. As protein: CASGTAPNTGELFF.

The rearrangement joins TRBV6-4 to TRBJ2-1; D gene ambiguous. The V end lost 0 bases, the J end lost 11 bases, and 11 bases lay between the germline ends. This CDR3 is built from 13 residues. Germline CDR1 is MRHNA and CDR2 is SNTAGT. CDR3 amino acids: CASSDSPERQQFF. The CDR3 DNA reads TGTGCCAGCAGTGACTCCCCCGAGAGGCAGCAGTTCTTC.

The chain recombines TRBV25-1 with TRBJ2-2, with no clear D. V dropped 3 bases and J dropped 6 bases, with 11 bases sitting between them. Germline CDR1 MGHDK, CDR2 SYGVNS. The CDR3 is 14 residues long. The CDR3 region is CASSDPSSSGELFF. The CDR3 DNA follows: TGTGCCAGCAGTGACCCTTCGAGCTCCGGGGAGCTGTTTTTT.

The CDR3 loop is CASSRSRTSGRTGSYNEQFF. CDR3 nucleotide sequence: TGTGCCAGTAGTAGGTCTCGGACTAGCGGGAGAACGGGTTCCTACAATGAGCAGTTCTTC. The chain carries TRBV19 and TRBJ2-1; 13 bases are a match to TRBD2. The J segment lost 1 base and the V segment lost 4 bases, leaving 13 bases of the junction unmatched. Germline V gene lookup returns CDR1 LNHDA and CDR2 SQIVND (reference sequence). CDR3 size: 20 residues.

V usage is TRBV19 and J usage is TRBJ1-1; D is possibly TRBD1 (5 bases). CDR1 LNHDA and CDR2 SQIVND come from the germline V gene (reference sequence). The CDR3 totals 17 residues. V was pared by 6 bases and J by 0 bases, with 20 bases between. CDR3 protein: CASSPGRSPLLNTEAFF. As DNA, the CDR3 is TGTGCCAGTAGCCCGGGACGGAGTCCTCTTTTGAACACTGAAGCTTTCTTT.

This chain connects TRBV27 to TRBJ1-1, with 11 bases fitting TRBD1. Per germline, CDR1 MNHEY and CDR2 SMNVEV (reference sequence). V gave up 7 bases and J gave up 9 bases; unmatched junction bases: 7. CDR3 size: 13 residues. DNA for the CDR3: TGTGCCAGCACTACGGACAGGGGGCGTCAAGCTTTCTTT. Its protein is CASTTDRGRQAFF.

V usage is TRBV7-9 and J usage is TRBJ2-5, with D possibly matching TRBD2 (6 bases). The CDR3 runs 15 residues. Germline CDR1 SEHNR, CDR2 FQNEAQ (reference sequence). Deletions cut 5 bases from V and 4 bases from J, with 17 bases between. The CDR3 sequence: CASSLIGGVGETQYF. The CDR3 DNA reads TGTGCCAGCAGCCTCATCGGGGGAGTAGGAGAGACCCAGTACTTC.

As regards this clone: Mismatch with germline at one junction end may stem from a read error. The chain links TRBV7-3 to TRBJ2-7; TRBD2 matches at 7 bases. Germline lookup yields CDR1 SGHTA and CDR2 FQGTGA. CDR3 length: 14 amino acids. CDR3 sequence reads: CASSRSGASSEQYF. In nucleotides, the CDR3 is TGTGCCAGCAGCCGCAGCGGGGCTTCCTCCGAGCAGTACTTC.

The chain employs TRBV30 and TRBJ1-4; D uncertain. The CDR3 sequence is 18 residues long. Germline V lookup: CDR1 GTSNPN, CDR2 SVGIG (reference sequence). V was trimmed by 1 base and J by 0 bases, leaving 18 bases between them. The DNA of the CDR3 is TGTGCCTGGAGTGGCTGGATGTGGACCCGCGCAACTAATGAAAAACTGTTTTTT. Translation gives CAWSGWMWTRATNEKLFF. The whole variable domain, filled in from reference TRBV30 and TRBJ1-4, reads SQTIHQWPATLVQPVGSPLSLECTVEGTSNPNLYWYRQAAGRGLQLLFYSVGIGQISSEVPQNLSASRPQDRQFILSSKKLLLSDSGFYLCAWSGWMWTRATNEKLFFGSGTQLSVL.

The chain is built from TRBV5-1 and TRBJ2-3; TRBD2 matches at 10 bases. Germline V gene lookup returns CDR1 SGHRS and CDR2 YFSETQ. V was pared by 1 base and J by 3 bases, with 17 bases of the junction left unmatched. This CDR3 is built from 20 residues. The CDR3 loop reads CASSLPVRGVTSGKTDTQYF. The CDR3 DNA reads as TGCGCCAGCAGCTTGCCTGTTCGAGGGGTAACTAGCGGGAAAACAGATACGCAGTATTTT.

This sequence joins TRBV10-3 and TRBJ2-5; D ambiguous. Trimming took 6 bases from V and 4 from J, leaving 15 bases between them. Germline V gene lookup returns CDR1 ENHRY and CDR2 SYGVKD. This CDR3 region has 14 residues. CDR3 sequence: CAISDRIHGETQYF. The CDR3 bases are TGTGCCATCAGCGATCGGATTCACGGAGAGACCCAGTACTTC.

The chain combines TRBV5-1 with TRBJ2-7; TRBD2 matches 10 bases. Germline CDR1 and CDR2: SGHRS and YFSETQ. Trimming took 3 bases from V and 7 from J; bases not matched to a gene: 13. This CDR3 is 16 amino acids long. This chain's CDR3 is CASSSGLATSAWEQYF. The CDR3 DNA follows: TGCGCCAGCAGCTCGGGACTAGCGACTTCGGCTTGGGAGCAGTACTTC.

The gene calls are TRBV4-1 and TRBJ2-4; D assignment may be TRBD1 or TRBD2 (5 bases each). V lost 2 bases, J lost 8 bases, and 19 bases lay in between. The CDR3 has 16 residues. Per germline, CDR1 MGHRA and CDR2 YSYEKL. In DNA, the CDR3 is TGCGCCAGCAGCCAACGCACCGGGACGGCAAGAGACATTCAGTACTTC. Residues: CASSQRTGTARDIQYF.

The V call is TRBV6-5, the J call TRBJ1-2; D might be TRBD1 (5 bases). Germline V gene sequence: CDR1 MNHEY, CDR2 SVGAGI. V lost 5 bases to trimming and J lost 7 bases, with 14 bases between them. CDR3 size: 13 residues. CDR3 loop: CASSTGAEGGYTF. The CDR3, as DNA: TGTGCCAGCAGTACCGGGGCGGAGGGTGGCTACACCTTC.

The rearrangement uses TRBV28 and TRBJ2-5; 7 bases line up with TRBD2. Germline lookup yields CDR1 MDHEN and CDR2 SYDVKM. Losses at the gene ends were 3 bases for V and 5 bases for J; bases not matched to a gene: 6. The length of the CDR3 is 14 residues. CDR3 sequence: CASSFASGGETQYF. The CDR3 coding sequence is TGTGCCAGCAGTTTCGCTAGCGGAGGGGAGACCCAGTACTTC.

The chain recombines TRBV5-6 with TRBJ2-4; D not resolved. V gave up 3 bases and J gave up 8 bases, with 15 bases separating them. The CDR3 length is 14 residues. The germline V gene encodes CDR1 SGHDT and CDR2 YYEEEE. CDR3 region: CASSSPQSMHIQYF. The CDR3 coding sequence is TGTGCCAGCAGCTCGCCACAAAGCATGCACATTCAGTACTTC.